This T cell receptor beta chain comes out of a study of cytomegalovirus exposure and HLA in healthy donors. PCR primers comprised 60 Vbeta and 13 Jbeta primers. Assay used: immunoSEQ multiplex PCR; TCRdb lists only in-frame clones, some missing. Here the sample spans 100,000 to 150,000 clones, 70% to 85% being singletons. Germline V CDR1 and CDR2: SNHLY, FYNNEI. The CDR3 extends over 12 amino acids. V gave up 7 bases and J gave up 6 bases, with 10 bases separating them. Sequenced: PBMCs. This chain connects TRBV2 to TRBJ2-1; the D gene is possibly TRBD1 (5 bases). The TCR sequence derives from a woman aged 45-65 years in good health and CMV-seronegative. The CDR3 reads CASKIQGNEQFF. CDR3 DNA sequence: TGTGCCAGCAAGATTCAGGGCAATGAGCAGTTCTTC.